The sequence of this T cell receptor beta chain was determined in a study of T cells after posttransplantation cyclophosphamide. Points from the study as a whole: TRB overlap between skin or GI tissue T cells and blood was limited. Later blood repertoires were often dominated by clones from the donor CD8+ memory compartment. Recipient CMV seropositivity and CMV reactivation strongly tracked TRB clonality.

Germline V gene lookup returns CDR1 SGHTA and CDR2 FQGNSA. This CDR3 comprises 14 residues. The junction had 5 bases not matched to a gene; V was cut back by 5 bases and J by 8 bases. Clones were read by immunoSEQ multiplex PCR, and TCRdb kept only the in-frame ones, dropping some. This sample carries 40,000 to 60,000 clones, none of them present only once. This clone occurred many times. Its antigen remains unidentified. The rearrangement joins TRBV7-2 to TRBJ2-1, with 11 bases that match TRBD2. Sample: PBMCs. The clonotype originates from a middle-aged man in good health, CMV-negative, and a related stem cell transplant donor. The CDR3 sequence is CASSILAGADEQFF. CDR3 nucleotides: TGTGCCAGCAGCATACTAGCGGGAGCCGATGAGCAGTTCTTC. The whole variable domain, remainder taken from reference TRBV7-2 and TRBJ2-1, is GAGVSQSPSNKVTEKGKDVELRCDPISGHTALYWYRQSLGQGLEFLIYFQGNSAPDKSGLPSDRFSAERTGGSVSTLTIQRTQQEDSAVYLCASSILAGADEQFFGPGTRLTVL.